This T cell receptor (beta chain) was retrieved from a study of cytomegalovirus exposure and HLA in healthy donors. Primers included in the PCR were 60 Vbeta and 13 Jbeta primers. The data were produced by immunoSEQ multiplex PCR, yet TCRdb's version contains in-frame clones alone and is incomplete. The data show roughly 120,000 clones, around 67% seen once. In germline, CDR1 is SGHDN, CDR2 FVKESK. CDR3 size: 15 residues. V was shortened by 3 bases and J by 5 bases, with 16 bases between the two germline ends. Regarding the study as a whole: A link between a missense DCLRE1C variant and TCR beta V- and J-gene trimming emerged from a later analysis. Reportedly, a later analysis found an Asian-associated ancestry cluster had fewer N-insertions than the roughly 630-donor mean.

Concerning this clone: Its antigen remains unidentified.

The chain joins TRBV14 to TRBJ2-5; a possible D gene is TRBD2 (6 bases). The sequenced sample was PBMCs. This receptor was taken from a man between 60 and 75 years old in good health and CMV-seropositive. Here the CDR3 reads CASSQTNGLAETQYF. For the CDR3, the DNA is TGTGCCAGCAGCCAGACAAATGGGCTAGCGGAGACCCAGTACTTC.